This section outlines one TCR beta chain sequence together with its context. The antigen remains undetermined. The data derive from a study of graft-versus-host responses after intestinal transplantation. Across the study: Transplant recipients had multivisceral, liver-intestinal, or isolated intestinal grafts. Every recipient had anti-thymocyte globulin induction and approximately 3 years of tacrolimus plus steroids. Study conclusions and caveats: Early HvG declines after transplant were associated with peak circulating GvH clone levels. Recipient-marrow GvH clones were detected, some having first appeared in ileum or blood.

Assay used: immunoSEQ multiplex PCR; TCRdb lists only in-frame clones, some missing. The sample yields under 100,000 clones, around 84% seen once. This CDR3 comprises 15 residues. V was cut by 2 bases and J by 3 bases, with 14 bases left in between. Germline-derived CDR1 and CDR2 are SGDLS and YYNGEE. Source: unstimulated CD4+ T cells sorted from spleen or lymph node cells, taken before intestinal transplant. The chain is built from TRBV9 and TRBJ2-5, with D tentatively TRBD1 (6 bases). The TCR was taken from a human donor who received an intestinal transplant. CDR3 residues: CASSVTGNPEETQYF. The DNA for the CDR3 is TGTGCCAGCAGCGTTACAGGGAATCCCGAAGAGACCCAGTACTTC.